The entry below describes one T cell receptor (beta chain). The antigen is unknown. The sample originates from a study of shared clonotypes between healthy human individuals. General study results and limits: Owing to a small donor count, the genetic and exposure-history diversity represented was limited. Non-shared clonotypes had lower generation probabilities than those shared by all four donors. Between a handful of donors, naive CD4 clonotypes were shared at a level of about 5%.

Measured with immunoSEQ multiplex PCR; TCRdb has only the in-frame clones, and not every one. The repertoire includes some 1,600,000 clones, roughly 98% of them detected once, and about 0.42% sits in the top ten. Subsets obtained from CD4+ cells comprised CD45RA+ naive and CD45RA-negative memory cells. The CDR3 consists of 15 residues. The V gene's germline CDR1 is LNHDA and CDR2 SQIVND (reference sequence). V shed 4 bases, J shed 2 bases, and the junction held 5 bases outside the gene matches. Input material: naive CD4+ T cells sorted from blood. Subset meaning: CD45RA+ positively selected. The clonotype originates from a young man in good health. V usage is TRBV19 and J usage is TRBJ1-5, with TRBD1 matching over 7 bases. The DNA for the CDR3 is TGTGCCAGTAGTAGACAGGGTCTTCGCAATCAGCCCCAGCATTTT. It is translated as CASSRQGLRNQPQHF. The complete variable domain, with remaining parts taken from reference TRBV19 and TRBJ1-5, reads DGGITQSPKYLFRKEGQNVTLSCEQNLNHDAMYWYRQDPGQGLRLIYYSQIVNDFQKGDIAEGYSVSREKKESFPLTVTSAQKNPTAFYLCASSRQGLRNQPQHFGDGTRLSIL.